A selection of T cell receptor beta chains follows, all from one sample in a study of blood T cell repertoires in COVID-19. Libraries were prepared by immunoSEQ multiplex PCR; TCRdb keeps only in-frame clonotypes and omits some of them. The table shows some 200,000 clones, with approximately 80% occurring only once. The material sequenced was peripheral blood. The source of these receptors is a woman older than 75 with COVID-19, enrolled during active disease. Both conserved end residues are part of each CDR3. A D gene is named only where the DNA matches it firmly. Expanded clones get a size class; other rows say once, few or many, or leave the size out.

clone size	D gene	V gene	J gene	CDR3 DNA	CDR3 protein
-	TRBD2	TRBV6-5	TRBJ2-3	TGTGCCAGCAGCGCCAACGGGGGGGGTACAGATACGCAGTATTTT	CASSANGGGTDTQYF
-	TRBD2	TRBV7-9	TRBJ2-3	TGTGCCAGCAGCTTAAGCGGGGCAGATACGCAGTATTTT	CASSLSGADTQYF
-	TRBD1	TRBV5-1	TRBJ2-5	TGCGCCAGCAGCTCACAGGGGGCCCACGACCAAGAGACCCAGTACTTC	CASSSQGAHDQETQYF
-	TRBD1	TRBV4-1	TRBJ1-1	TGCGCCAGCAGCCGCGACCGGGACAGGGTGGCTGAAGCTTTCTTT	CASSRDRDRVAEAFF
-	-	TRBV5-1	TRBJ2-5	TGCGCCAGCAGCTTGGGCGGCAGTCAACAAGAGACCCAGTACTTC	CASSLGGSQQETQYF
-	-	TRBV12-3/TRBV12-4	TRBJ1-2	TGTGCCAGCAGTTTTGGGAGGGAAGGCTACACCTTC	CASSFGREGYTF
-	-	TRBV12-3/TRBV12-4	TRBJ2-1	TGTGCCAGCAGGTTGTCGGGTGAGCAGTTCTTC	CASRLSGEQFF
-	TRBD1	TRBV19	TRBJ1-2	TGTGCCAGTAGTTTCCGACAGGGACGCTATGGCTACACCTTC	CASSFRQGRYGYTF
-	-	TRBV5-4	TRBJ2-5	TGTGCCAGCAGCTTGGCTATCGGACAGCAAGAGACCCAGTACTTC	CASSLAIGQQETQYF
-	-	TRBV5-4	TRBJ2-3	TGTGCCAGCAGCTTTCCACAGGGTACAGATACGCAGTATTTT	CASSFPQGTDTQYF
-	TRBD1	TRBV9	TRBJ1-4	TGTGCCAGCAGCGGCGGGACAGGGGGCTTCGAAAAACTGTTTTTT	CASSGGTGGFEKLFF
-	-	TRBV14	TRBJ1-4	TGTGCCAGCAGCCACCGCCTTAGTGAAAAACTGTTTTTT	CASSHRLSEKLFF
-	-	TRBV5-6	TRBJ1-3	TGTGCCAGCAGTCGGCCGACTAGGAGCTCTGGAAACACCATATATTTT	CASSRPTRSSGNTIYF
once	-	TRBV12-5	TRBJ2-7	TGTGCTAGTGGACGTGGAGTTACAGGGACGGGCGAGCAGTACTTC	CASGRGVTGTGEQYF
-	-	TRBV5-1	TRBJ1-6	TGCGCCAGCAGCCGGGGGGGATCCTATAATTCACCCCTCCACTTT	CASSRGGSYNSPLHF
-	TRBD2	TRBV7-9	TRBJ2-1	TGTGCCAGCAGCTTAAAATCCGGGGGGTACAATGAGCAGTTCTTC	CASSLKSGGYNEQFF
-	-	TRBV28	TRBJ2-7	TGTGCCAGCACCCCTTATCAGACTAGCTACGAGCAGTACTTC	CASTPYQTSYEQYF
-	TRBD2	TRBV5-6	TRBJ2-5	TGTGCCAGCACCACGCCCGGGGGGGGCCAGGAGACCCAGTACTTC	CASTTPGGGQETQYF
-	TRBD2	TRBV7-7	TRBJ2-1	TGTGCTAGCAGTCCTAGCGGGGGTTCCTACAATGAGCAGTTCTTC	CASSPSGGSYNEQFF
-	-	TRBV5-1	TRBJ2-6	TGCGCCAGCAGCTACGGGGTGCAGACTGGGGCCAACGTCCTGACTTTC	CASSYGVQTGANVLTF
once	-	TRBV11-2	TRBJ1-2	TGTGCCAGCAGCTCAACCTTAGGCCTCAGACAACCGCCCCCTGGCTACACCTTC	CASSSTLGLRQPPPGYTF
-	TRBD1	TRBV6-5	TRBJ1-2	TGTGCCAGCAGTTACTCGGGGACAGGGTTAAAGTATGGCTACACCTTC	CASSYSGTGLKYGYTF
once	TRBD1	TRBV18	TRBJ1-3	TGTGCCAGCTCACCAGGGACAGTATCTGGAAACACCATATATTTT	CASSPGTVSGNTIYF
-	-	TRBV18	TRBJ2-1	TGTGCCAGCTCACCACCGTCAGCGGAATACCACAATGAGCAGTTCTTC	CASSPPSAEYHNEQFF
-	TRBD2	TRBV6-5	TRBJ2-7	TGTGCCAGCAGTTACTCGGGAGCGGGAGTCTACGAGCAGTACTTC	CASSYSGAGVYEQYF
-	-	TRBV4-2	TRBJ1-3	TGTGCCAGCAGCCAGGAACAGGTCTACTCTGGAAACACCATATATTTT	CASSQEQVYSGNTIYF
once	TRBD2	TRBV4-1	TRBJ2-5	TGCGCCAGCAGCTCGCGGGGGGGCCAAGAGACCCAGTACTTC	CASSSRGGQETQYF
once	-	TRBV5-1	TRBJ1-1	TGCGCCAGCAGCTTGGAGCAGGGAGGCACTGAAGCTTTCTTT	CASSLEQGGTEAFF
-	TRBD1	TRBV5-1	TRBJ1-2	TGCGCCAGCAGCTTGGCGGGGACAGCTCATGGCTACACCTTC	CASSLAGTAHGYTF
-	TRBD2	TRBV5-4	TRBJ2-3	TGTGCCAGCAGCAAGGGACTAGCGGGAGCCACAGATACGCAGTATTTT	CASSKGLAGATDTQYF
-	-	TRBV7-2	TRBJ1-5	TGTGCCAGCAGCTTTAGGCAGGGGAACCAGCCCCAGCATTTT	CASSFRQGNQPQHF
-	-	TRBV7-9	TRBJ2-1	TGTGCCAGCAGCTTAAGCAGGAATGACTACAATGAGCAGTTCTTC	CASSLSRNDYNEQFF
-	-	TRBV6-6	TRBJ1-2	TGTGCTACAGTTGCGGGGAAGGAAACTTTTTATGGCTACACCTTC	CATVAGKETFYGYTF
-	-	TRBV2	TRBJ2-2	TGTGCCAGCACCACGGGAACAGGGAATACCGGGGAGCTGTTTTTT	CASTTGTGNTGELFF
-	-	TRBV5-1	TRBJ2-7	TGCGCCAGCAGCTTCCCCCCTGTGAGAGAGCAGTACTTC	CASSFPPVREQYF
-	-	TRBV5-5	TRBJ2-5	TGTGCCAGCAGCTTGGTGGCGGGGGAGACCCAGTACTTC	CASSLVAGETQYF
-	-	TRBV6-5	TRBJ2-7	TGTGCCAGCAGACAGACCCAGGTATTGGCCCTCGAGCAGTACTTC	CASRQTQVLALEQYF
-	-	TRBV5-4	TRBJ1-1	TGTGCCAGCAGCTTGGACCTCAACAACGCTTTCTTT	CASSLDLNNAFF
-	-	TRBV18	TRBJ1-1	TGTGCCAGCTCACCAGAACGGGACACTGAAGCTTTCTTT	CASSPERDTEAFF
once	TRBD2	TRBV15	TRBJ2-3	TGTGCCACCAGCAGAGATCCAATGACTAGCGAAAGCACAGATACGCAGTATTTT	CATSRDPMTSESTDTQYF